The 5 T cell receptor beta chains below come from one sample, sequenced in a study of blood T cells in healthy people across ages. A J-beta primer mix and a sample-barcoded 5' primer were used in a second PCR of roughly 7 to 12 cycles. A single record per CDR3 protein comes from TCRdb applying MiXCR to the 5' RACE reads. The sample has about 970,000 distinct CDR3 sequences; 51% are singletons. The sample was blood. These receptors came from a woman aged 55-69 years in good health.

The chain combines TRBV20-1 with TRBJ2-6, with D uncertain. This CDR3 has 12 amino acids. The germline V gene has CDR1 DFQATT and CDR2 SNEGSKA (reference sequence). The V end lost 5 bases, the J end lost 7 bases, and 9 bases lay between the germline ends. CDR3 amino acids: CSAPLKANVLTF. In nucleotides, the CDR3 is TGCAGTGCTCCCCTAAAAGCCAACGTCCTGACTTTC.

The chain uses TRBV7-2 and TRBJ2-1; D gene ambiguous. Germline-derived CDR1 and CDR2 are SGHTA and FQGNSA. The CDR3 length is 15 residues. V was shortened by 4 bases and J by 3 bases, with 13 bases between the two germline ends. The CDR3 region is CASSSVPAHYNEQFF. The CDR3 DNA is TGTGCCAGCAGCTCTGTCCCGGCTCACTACAATGAGCAGTTCTTC.

This sequence joins TRBV7-2 and TRBJ2-3; D is unclear. V lost 5 bases to trimming and J lost 4 bases, with 16 bases between them. From germline, CDR1 is SGHTA and CDR2 FQGNSA. The CDR3 is made up of 15 amino acids. The CDR3 sequence: CASSLSLIPADTQYF. CDR3 nucleotides: TGTGCCAGCAGCCTCTCCCTCATCCCGGCAGATACGCAGTATTTT.

This chain uses TRBV24-1 with TRBJ2-1; 9 nucleotides match TRBD1. V trimming: 3 bases; J trimming: 12 bases; junction bases outside the gene matches: 8. Germline-derived CDR1 and CDR2 are KGHDR and SFDVKD. The CDR3 spans 14 residues. The CDR3: CATSDTGQGRLQFF. The CDR3 DNA is TGTGCCACCAGTGATACGGGACAGGGAAGGTTGCAGTTCTTC.

In the case of this clonotype: This could be a read error, since a much larger clone is one nucleotide away. The chain employs TRBV29-1 and TRBJ2-5; D might be TRBD1 (6 bases). Germline CDR1 is SQVTM and CDR2 is ANQGSEA. V shed 6 bases and J shed 11 bases, with 22 bases lying between them. This CDR3 is built from 13 residues. CDR3 amino acids: CSVNRDTQGEQYF. The CDR3 coding sequence is TGCAGCGTAAACCGGGACACCCAAGGGGAGCAGTACTTC.